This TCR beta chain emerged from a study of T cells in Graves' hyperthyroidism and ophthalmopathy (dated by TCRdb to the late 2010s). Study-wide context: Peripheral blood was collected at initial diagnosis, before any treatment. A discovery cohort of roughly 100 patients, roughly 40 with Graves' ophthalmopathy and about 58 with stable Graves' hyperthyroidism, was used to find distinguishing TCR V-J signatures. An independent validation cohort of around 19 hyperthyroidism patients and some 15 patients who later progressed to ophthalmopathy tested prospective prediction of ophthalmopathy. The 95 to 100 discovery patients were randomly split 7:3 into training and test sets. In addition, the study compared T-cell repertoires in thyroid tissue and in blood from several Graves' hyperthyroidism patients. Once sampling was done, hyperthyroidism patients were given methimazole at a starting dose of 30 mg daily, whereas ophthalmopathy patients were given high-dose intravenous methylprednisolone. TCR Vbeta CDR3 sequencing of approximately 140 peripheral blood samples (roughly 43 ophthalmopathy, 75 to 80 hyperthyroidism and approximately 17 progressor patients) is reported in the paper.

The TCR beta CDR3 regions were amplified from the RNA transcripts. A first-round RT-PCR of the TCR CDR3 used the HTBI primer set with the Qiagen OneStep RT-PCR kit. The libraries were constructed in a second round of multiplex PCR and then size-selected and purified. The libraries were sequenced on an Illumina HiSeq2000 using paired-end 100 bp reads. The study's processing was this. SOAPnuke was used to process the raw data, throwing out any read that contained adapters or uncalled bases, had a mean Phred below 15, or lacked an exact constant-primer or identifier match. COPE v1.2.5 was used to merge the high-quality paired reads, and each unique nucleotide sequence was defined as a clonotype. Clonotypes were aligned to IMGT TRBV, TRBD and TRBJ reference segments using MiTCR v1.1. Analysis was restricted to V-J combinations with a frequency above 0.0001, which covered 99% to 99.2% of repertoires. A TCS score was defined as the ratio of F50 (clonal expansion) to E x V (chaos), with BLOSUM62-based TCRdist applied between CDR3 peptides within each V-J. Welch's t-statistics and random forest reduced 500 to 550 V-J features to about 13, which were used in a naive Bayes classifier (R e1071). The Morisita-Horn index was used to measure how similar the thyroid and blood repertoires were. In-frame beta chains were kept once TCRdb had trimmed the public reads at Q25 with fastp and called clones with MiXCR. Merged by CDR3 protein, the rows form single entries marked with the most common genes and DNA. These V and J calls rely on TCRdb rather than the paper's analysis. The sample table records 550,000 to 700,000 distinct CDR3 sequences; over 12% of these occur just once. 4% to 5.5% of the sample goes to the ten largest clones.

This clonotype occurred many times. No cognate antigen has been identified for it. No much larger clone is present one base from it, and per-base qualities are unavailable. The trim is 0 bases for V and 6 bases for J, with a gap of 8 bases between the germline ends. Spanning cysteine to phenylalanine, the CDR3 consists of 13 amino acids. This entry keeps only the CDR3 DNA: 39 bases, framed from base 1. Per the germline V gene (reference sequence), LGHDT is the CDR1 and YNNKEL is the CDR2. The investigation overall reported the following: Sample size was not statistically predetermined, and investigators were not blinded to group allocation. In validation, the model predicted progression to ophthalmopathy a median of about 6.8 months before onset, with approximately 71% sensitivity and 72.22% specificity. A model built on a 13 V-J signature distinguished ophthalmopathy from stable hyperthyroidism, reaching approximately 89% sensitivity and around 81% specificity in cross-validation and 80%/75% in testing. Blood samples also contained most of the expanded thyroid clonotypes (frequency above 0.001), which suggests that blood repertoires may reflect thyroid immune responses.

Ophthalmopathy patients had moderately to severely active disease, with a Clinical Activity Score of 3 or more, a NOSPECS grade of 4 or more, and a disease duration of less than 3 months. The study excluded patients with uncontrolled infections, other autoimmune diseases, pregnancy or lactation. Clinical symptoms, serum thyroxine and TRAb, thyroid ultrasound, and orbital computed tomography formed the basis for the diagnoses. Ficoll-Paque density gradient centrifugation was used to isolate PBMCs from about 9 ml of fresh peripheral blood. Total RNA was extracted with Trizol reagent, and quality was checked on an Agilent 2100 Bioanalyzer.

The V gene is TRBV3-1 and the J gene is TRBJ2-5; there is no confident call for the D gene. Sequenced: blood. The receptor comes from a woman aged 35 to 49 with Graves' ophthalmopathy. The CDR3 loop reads CASSQEDLKTQYF. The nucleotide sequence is TGTGCCAGCAGCCAAGAGGACCTTAAGACCCAGTACTTC.